The sequence of this T cell receptor (beta chain) was determined in a study of technical replicates of blood from several donors. The table came from immunoSEQ multiplex PCR; TCRdb's copy has only in-frame clones and leaves some out. This table holds about 94,000 clones, 95% found once. The germline V gene has CDR1 SGHAT and CDR2 FQNNGV. The length of the CDR3 is 13 residues. Trimming removed 1 base from V and 3 bases from J, with 7 bases in between. Source material: T cells isolated from PBMCs. V gene TRBV11-2 combines with J gene TRBJ2-7, with TRBD1 as a possible D gene (6 bases). The sequence derives from a human donor in good health. The CDR3 nucleotides are TGTGCCAGCAGCTTAGCCAGGGGCTACGAGCAGTACTTC. Protein: CASSLARGYEQYF.